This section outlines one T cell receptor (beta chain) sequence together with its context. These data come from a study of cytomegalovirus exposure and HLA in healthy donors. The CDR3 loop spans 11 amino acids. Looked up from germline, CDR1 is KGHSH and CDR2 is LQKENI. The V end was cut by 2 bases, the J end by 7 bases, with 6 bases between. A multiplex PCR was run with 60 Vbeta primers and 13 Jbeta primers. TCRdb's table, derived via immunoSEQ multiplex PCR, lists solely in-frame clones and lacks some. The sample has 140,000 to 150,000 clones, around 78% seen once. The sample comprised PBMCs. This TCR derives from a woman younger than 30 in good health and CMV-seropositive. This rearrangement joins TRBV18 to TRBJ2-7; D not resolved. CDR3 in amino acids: CASSPKEEQYF. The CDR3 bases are TGTGCCAGCTCACCAAAGGAGGAGCAGTACTTC.